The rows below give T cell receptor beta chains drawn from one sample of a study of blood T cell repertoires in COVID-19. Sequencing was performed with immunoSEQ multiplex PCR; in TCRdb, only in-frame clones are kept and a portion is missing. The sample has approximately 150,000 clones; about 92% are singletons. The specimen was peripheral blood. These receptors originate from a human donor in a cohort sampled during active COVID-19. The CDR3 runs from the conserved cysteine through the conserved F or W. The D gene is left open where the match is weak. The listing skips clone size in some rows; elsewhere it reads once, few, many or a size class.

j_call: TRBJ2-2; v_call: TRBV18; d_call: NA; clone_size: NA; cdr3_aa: CASSPFQGSNTGELFF; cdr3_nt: TGTGCCAGCTCTCCTTTTCAGGGTTCGAACACCGGGGAGCTGTTTTTT
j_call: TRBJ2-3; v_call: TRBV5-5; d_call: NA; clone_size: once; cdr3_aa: CASSLDRVTRTQYF; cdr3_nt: TGTGCCAGCAGCTTGGACAGGGTAACTCGTACGCAGTATTTT
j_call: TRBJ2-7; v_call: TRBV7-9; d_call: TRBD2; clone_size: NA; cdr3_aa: CASSPGGPPSYEQYF; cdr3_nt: TGTGCCAGCAGTCCGGGGGGGCCCCCCTCCTACGAGCAGTACTTC
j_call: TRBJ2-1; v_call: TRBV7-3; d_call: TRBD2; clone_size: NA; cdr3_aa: CASSPSGGLYNEQFF; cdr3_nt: TGTGCCAGCAGCCCGAGCGGGGGGCTCTACAATGAGCAGTTCTTC
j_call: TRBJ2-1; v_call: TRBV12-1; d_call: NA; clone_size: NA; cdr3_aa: CASSLERGSSYNEQFF; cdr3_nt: TGTGCCAGCAGCTTGGAGCGGGGGAGCTCCTACAATGAGCAGTTCTTC
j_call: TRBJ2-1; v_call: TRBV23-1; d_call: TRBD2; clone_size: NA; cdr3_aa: CAGSGREPNEQFF; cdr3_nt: TGCGCCGGATCAGGGAGGGAGCCCAATGAGCAGTTCTTC
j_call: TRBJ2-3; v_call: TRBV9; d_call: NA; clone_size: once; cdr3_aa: CASSVGNFRGGTDTQYF; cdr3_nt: TGTGCCAGCAGCGTAGGTAATTTCAGGGGGGGCACAGATACGCAGTATTTT
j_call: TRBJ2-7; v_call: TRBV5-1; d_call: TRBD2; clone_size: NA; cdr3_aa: CASSQAGGNNEQYF; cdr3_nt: TGCGCCAGCAGCCAGGCGGGGGGTAACAACGAGCAGTACTTC
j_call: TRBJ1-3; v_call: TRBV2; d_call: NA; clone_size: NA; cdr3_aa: CASSDPGSGNTIYF; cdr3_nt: TGTGCCAGCAGTGACCCGGGCTCTGGAAACACCATATATTTT
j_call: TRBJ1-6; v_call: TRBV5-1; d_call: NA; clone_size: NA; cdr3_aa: CASALTANSPLHF; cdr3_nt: TGCGCCAGCGCACTCACAGCAAATTCACCCCTCCACTTT
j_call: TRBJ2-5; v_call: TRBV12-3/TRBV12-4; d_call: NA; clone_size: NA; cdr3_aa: CASSFVGGAQYF; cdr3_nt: TGTGCCAGCAGTTTCGTAGGAGGGGCCCAGTACTTC
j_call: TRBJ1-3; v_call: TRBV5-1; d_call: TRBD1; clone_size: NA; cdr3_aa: CASVGTDPNNSGNTIYF; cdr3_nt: TGCGCCAGCGTAGGGACAGATCCTAATAACTCTGGAAACACCATATATTTT
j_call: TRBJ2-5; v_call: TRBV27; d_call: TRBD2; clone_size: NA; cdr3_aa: CASRRSGRQIRETQYF; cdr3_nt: TGTGCCAGCAGGCGCTCCGGGAGGCAAATAAGGGAGACCCAGTACTTC